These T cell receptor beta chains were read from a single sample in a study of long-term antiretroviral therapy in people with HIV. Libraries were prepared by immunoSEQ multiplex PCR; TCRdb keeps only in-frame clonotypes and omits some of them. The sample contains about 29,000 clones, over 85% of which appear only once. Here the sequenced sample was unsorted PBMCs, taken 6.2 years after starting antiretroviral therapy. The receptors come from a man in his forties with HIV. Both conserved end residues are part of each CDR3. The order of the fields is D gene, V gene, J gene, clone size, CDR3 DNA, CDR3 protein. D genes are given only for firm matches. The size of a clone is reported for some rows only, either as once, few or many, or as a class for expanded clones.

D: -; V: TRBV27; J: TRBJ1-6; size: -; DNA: TGTGCCAGCAGTTTATATGGGGGCTCACCCCTCCACTTT; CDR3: CASSLYGGSPLHF
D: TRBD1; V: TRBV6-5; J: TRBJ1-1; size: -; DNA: TGTGCCAGCAGTGTGGAGGGGGCGGCTGAAGCTTTCTTT; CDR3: CASSVEGAAEAFF
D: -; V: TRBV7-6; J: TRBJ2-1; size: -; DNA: TGTGCCAGCAGCTTACCCGGGCCCGGGGTGGATGAGCAGTTCTTC; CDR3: CASSLPGPGVDEQFF
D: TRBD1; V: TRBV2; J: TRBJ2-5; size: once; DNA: TGTGCCAGCAGTTTCCCTCGTTCCGGGACAGGGTATCAAGAGACCCAGTACTTC; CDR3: CASSFPRSGTGYQETQYF
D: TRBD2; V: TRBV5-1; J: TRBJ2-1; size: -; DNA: TGCGCCAGCAGCATCGGGACTAGCGGGGTCAATGAGCAGTTCTTC; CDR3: CASSIGTSGVNEQFF
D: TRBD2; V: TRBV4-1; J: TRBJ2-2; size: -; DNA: TGCGCCAGCAGCCCGGGACTAGCGGGAGCCGGGGAGCTGTTTTTT; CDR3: CASSPGLAGAGELFF
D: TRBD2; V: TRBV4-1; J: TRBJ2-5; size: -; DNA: TGCGCCAGCAGCCCCGGGACTAGCGGGGGGATAGAGACCCAGTACTTC; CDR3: CASSPGTSGGIETQYF
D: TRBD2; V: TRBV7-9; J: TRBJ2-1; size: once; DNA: TGTGCCAGCAGCGTCAGTGGGGGGACTAGCGTTAATGAGCGGTTCTTC; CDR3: CASSVSGGTSVNERFF
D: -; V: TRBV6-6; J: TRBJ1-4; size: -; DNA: TGTGCCAGCAGTTTGGGGCCTCCGGGGGAAAAACTGTTTTTT; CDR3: CASSLGPPGEKLFF
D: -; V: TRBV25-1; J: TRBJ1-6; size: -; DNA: TGTGCCAGCAGTGAAATAAGGCCAACTAATTCACCCCTCCACTTT; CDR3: CASSEIRPTNSPLHF
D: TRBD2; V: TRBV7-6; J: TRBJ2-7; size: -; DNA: TGTGCCAGCAGCTCTGGCGGACTAGCCAGGACCTACGAGCAGTACTTC; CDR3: CASSSGGLARTYEQYF
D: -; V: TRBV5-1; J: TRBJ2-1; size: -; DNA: TGCGCCAGCAGCCCAGGGTTTCTCGAGCAGTTCTTC; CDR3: CASSPGFLEQFF
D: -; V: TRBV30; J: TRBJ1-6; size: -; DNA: TGTGCCTGGAGTATGTGGACAGAGGGTTCACCCCTCCACTTT; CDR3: CAWSMWTEGSPLHF
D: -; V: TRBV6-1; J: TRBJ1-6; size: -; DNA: TGTGCCAGCAGTGAAGGGACACGGAATTCACCCCTCCACTTT; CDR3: CASSEGTRNSPLHF
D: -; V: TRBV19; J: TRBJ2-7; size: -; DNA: TGTGCTACGGGCCGCACCTACGAGCAGTACTTC; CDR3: CATGRTYEQYF
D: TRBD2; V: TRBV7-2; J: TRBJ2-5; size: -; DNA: TGTGCCAGCAGCTTTGCGGGGGGCGCGGGAAAGACCCAGTACTTC; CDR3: CASSFAGGAGKTQYF
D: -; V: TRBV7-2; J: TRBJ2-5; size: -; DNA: TGTGCCAGCAGCTTTATGTTTAGACAGGGACTGTACTTC; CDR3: CASSFMFRQGLYF
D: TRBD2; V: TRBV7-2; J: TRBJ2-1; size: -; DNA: TGTGCCAGCAGCTTAGGTAGCGGGGGTTACAATGAGCAGTTCTTC; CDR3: CASSLGSGGYNEQFF